Presented here are 32 T cell receptor beta chains from one specimen sequenced in a study of graft-versus-host responses after intestinal transplantation (dated by TCRdb to about 2021). Libraries came from the immunoSEQ multiplex PCR assay. Imported from immuneACCESS, the table was reduced by TCRdb to in-frame sequences with V and J called. These copies leave out some clones; in studies compared against another copy, an unresolved V gene accounts for under half, and the cause of the remainder is not known. In this sample the table shows some 9,800 clones, roughly 38% of which occur a single time. 13% of the sample belongs to the ten largest clones. The time point tag for this specimen amounts to: cells obtained before transplantation from donor or recipient. In the mixed lymphocyte reactions, 200,000 CFSE-labeled pre-transplant responders were plated with 200,000 irradiated violet-dye-labeled stimulators and cultured for over 5 days.

Source: alloreactive CD8+ T cells from a mixed lymphocyte reaction culture, taken before intestinal transplant. The cell subset or site label of this sample denotes: CFSE-low proliferating T cells sorted from roughly 6-day pre-transplant mixed lymphocyte reaction (GvH or HvG direction). These receptors originate from a human patient who received an intestinal transplant.

The J gene is TRBJ2-1, the V gene TRBV5-1; 8 bases map to TRBD1. V lost 9 bases and J lost 2; bases outside the gene matches: 4. Per the germline V gene, CDR1 is SGHRS and CDR2 is YFSETQ. The CDR3 covers 13 residues. CDR3 sequence: CATGTGPYNEQFF. For the CDR3, the DNA is TGCGCCACCGGGACAGGCCCCTACAATGAGCAGTTCTTC.

The rearrangement joins TRBV4-2 to TRBJ1-4, with D maybe TRBD1 (6 bases). This CDR3 contains 14 residues. Trimming cost V 3 bases and J 5 bases, with 10 bases left between them. Germline V gene data show CDR1 as LGHNA and CDR2 as YNFKEQ. CDR3 amino acids: CASSHSTGNEKLFF. The CDR3 DNA reads as TGTGCCAGCAGCCACTCGACAGGCAATGAAAAACTGTTTTTT.

This chain links TRBV7-2 with TRBJ2-3, with 7 nucleotides matching TRBD2. Germline V gene sequence: CDR1 SGHTA, CDR2 FQGNSA. The CDR3 runs to 15 residues. Trimming took 4 bases from V and 3 from J; bases not matched to a gene: 7. This chain's CDR3 is CASSYTGRMTDTQYF. The CDR3 DNA sequence: TGTGCCAGCAGCTACACCGGGAGGATGACAGATACGCAGTATTTT.

The chain is built from TRBV28 and TRBJ1-5, with a tentative D call TRBD1 (6 bases). Trimming took off 4 bases at V and 0 bases at J, with 16 bases between the two ends. CDR3 length: 17 residues. CDR1 and CDR2 (germline): MDHEN, SYDVKM. Here the CDR3 DNA reads TGTGCCAGCAGTTCCCGTGGGACATTTTATAGCAATCAGCCCCAGCATTTT. This encodes CASSSRGTFYSNQPQHF.

This clone has a handful of counts. This chain links TRBV10-3 with TRBJ1-2; 7 bases match TRBD1. CDR1 is ENHRY and CDR2 is SYGVKD in the germline V gene. CDR3 size: 16 residues. Trimming at V came to 0 bases and at J to 6 bases, leaving 10 bases not matched to a gene. The CDR3 DNA is TGTGCCATCAGTGAGTCCCGGCAGGGGGGCCGGAATGGCTACACCTTC. It is translated as CAISESRQGGRNGYTF.

The rearrangement uses TRBV2 and TRBJ2-1; 14 nucleotides line up with TRBD2. Germline V CDR1 and CDR2: SNHLY, FYNNEI. V shed 5 bases and J 8 bases; nucleotides not matched to a gene: 5. This CDR3 is built from 15 residues. The DNA for the CDR3 is TGTGCCAGCAGTAGAGGGACTAGCGGGAGCGATGAGCAGTTCTTC. It translates to CASSRGTSGSDEQFF.

CDR3 amino acids: CASSEGLAGLTYEQYF. For the CDR3, the DNA is TGTGCCAGCAGTGAGGGACTAGCGGGGCTCACCTACGAGCAGTACTTC. The rearrangement joins TRBV11-1 to TRBJ2-7; 13 nucleotides match TRBD2. Trimming took 6 bases from V and 2 from J; bases not matched to a gene: 7. There are 16 residues in the CDR3. Germline values: CDR1 SGHAT, CDR2 FQDESV (reference sequence).

The V call is TRBV6-4, the J call TRBJ2-1; TRBD2 agrees at 10 bases. The CDR3 is 15 residues long. V lost 0 bases, J lost 8 bases, and 4 bases stayed unmatched. Per germline, CDR1 MRHNA and CDR2 SNTAGT. In DNA form, the CDR3 reads TGTGCCAGCAGTGACTCGGCTAGCGGGGGTCATGAGCAGTTCTTC. Protein product: CASSDSASGGHEQFF.

This rearrangement joins TRBV6-5 to TRBJ1-4; D uncertain. Germline CDR1 reads MNHEY; CDR2 reads SVGAGI. V lost 6 bases to trimming and J lost 7 bases, with 12 bases between them. CDR3 length: 13 residues. CDR3 bases: TGTGCCAGCAGCTGGCTACCGGGTGAAAAACTGTTTTTT. This encodes CASSWLPGEKLFF.

The rearrangement links TRBV7-8 to TRBJ2-1, with 8 bases matching TRBD2. V dropped 7 bases and J dropped 7; count of bases not matched to a gene: 15. Germline CDR1 reads SGHVS; CDR2 reads FQNEAQ. There are 16 residues in the CDR3. CDR3 amino acids: CASTPSSAGGWNEQFF. Written as DNA, the CDR3 is TGTGCCAGCACCCCTAGCTCCGCGGGGGGCTGGAATGAGCAGTTCTTC.

CDR3 sequence: CASSPLDRGLYEQYF. As DNA, the CDR3 is TGTGCCAGCAGCCCATTAGACAGGGGCCTCTACGAGCAGTACTTC. V usage is TRBV7-6 and J usage is TRBJ2-7; 8 bases align to TRBD1. This CDR3 has 15 amino acids. Germline V gene sequence: CDR1 SGHVS, CDR2 FNYEAQ. V trimming: 5 bases; J trimming: 3 bases; junction bases outside the gene matches: 9.

The V call is TRBV6-1, the J call TRBJ2-2; D is unresolved. V dropped 4 bases and J dropped 4 bases, with 16 bases sitting between them. The CDR3 has 16 amino acids. Germline V gene lookup returns CDR1 MNHNS and CDR2 SASEGT. The DNA for the CDR3 is TGTGCCAGCAGTGCCCCCACCCGTTCGGGCACCGGGGAGCTGTTTTTT. It is translated as CASSAPTRSGTGELFF.

By its share, this clone is medium-sized. V is TRBV11-2 and J is TRBJ2-7; D is possibly TRBD1 (5 bases). Trimming cost V 0 bases and J 3 bases, with 12 bases left between them. CDR3 length: 15 residues. Per germline, CDR1 SGHAT and CDR2 FQNNGV. The CDR3 loop is CASSLEAGFYYEQYF. As DNA, the CDR3 is TGTGCCAGCAGCTTAGAGGCAGGGTTCTACTACGAGCAGTACTTC.

The sample holds a few counts of this clone. V usage is TRBV11-1 and J usage is TRBJ2-1; 9 bases align to TRBD2. The CDR3 is 15 amino acids. Germline CDR1 reads SGHAT; CDR2 reads FQDESV (reference sequence). The J segment lost 7 bases and the V segment lost 5 bases, leaving 9 bases of the junction unmatched. The CDR3 loop reads CASSLAGGPYNEQFF. For the CDR3, the DNA is TGTGCCAGCAGCCTCGCGGGGGGGCCGTATAATGAGCAGTTCTTC.

This sequence joins TRBV7-2 and TRBJ2-5; 13 bases align to TRBD2. The CDR3 extends over 16 amino acids. CDR1 SGHTA and CDR2 FQGNSA come from the germline V gene. Trimming cost V 4 bases and J 5 bases; bases outside gene matches: 7. The CDR3 spells CASSSTSGRRWETQYF. The CDR3 coding sequence is TGTGCCAGCAGCTCGACTAGCGGGAGGAGGTGGGAGACCCAGTACTTC.

The chain employs TRBV28 and TRBJ2-7, with 14 bases identical to TRBD2. Germline-derived CDR1 and CDR2 are MDHEN and SYDVKM. The CDR3 length is 16 residues. The junction had 8 bases not matched to a gene; V was cut back by 5 bases and J by 5 bases. CDR3 amino acids: CASSGRLAGGPHEQYF. For the CDR3, the DNA is TGTGCCAGCAGTGGCCGACTAGCGGGAGGGCCCCACGAGCAGTACTTC.

V usage is TRBV28 and J usage is TRBJ2-1; the match to TRBD1 covers 9 bases. The CDR3 extends over 15 amino acids. V was clipped by 0 bases and J by 5 bases; unmatched bases: 2. The V gene's germline CDR1 is MDHEN and CDR2 SYDVKM. The CDR3 DNA follows: TGTGCCAGCAGTTTATGGGACAGGGGCGACAATGAGCAGTTCTTC. Protein sequence: CASSLWDRGDNEQFF. The entire variable domain, with the rest obtained from reference TRBV28 and TRBJ2-1, is as follows: DVKVTQSSRYLVKRTGEKVFLECVQDMDHENMFWYRQDPGLGLRLIYFSYDVKMKEKGDIPEGYSVSREKKERFSLILESASTNQTSMYLCASSLWDRGDNEQFFGPGTRLTVL.

This clone has just a few counts. The rearrangement joins TRBV11-2 to TRBJ2-1; D might be TRBD1 (5 bases). This CDR3 contains 15 residues. Trimming removed 5 bases from V and 5 bases from J, with 16 bases in between. From germline, CDR1 is SGHAT and CDR2 FQNNGV. CDR3 sequence reads: CASSPISRADNEQFF. The CDR3 DNA reads as TGTGCCAGCAGCCCAATCTCCAGGGCCGACAATGAGCAGTTCTTC.

The V call is TRBV7-6, the J call TRBJ2-7; TRBD2 matches at 11 bases. Germline loops: CDR1 SGHVS, CDR2 FNYEAQ. J lost 7 bases, V lost 5 bases, and 10 bases had no gene match. The CDR3 is made up of 15 amino acids. The CDR3 loop reads CASSKRPGLAEEQYF. CDR3 in DNA: TGTGCCAGCAGCAAACGCCCGGGACTAGCGGAGGAGCAGTACTTC.

The chain couples TRBV15 to TRBJ2-5, with 12 bases identical to TRBD2. This CDR3 has 16 amino acids. The V gene's germline CDR1 is LNHNV and CDR2 YYDKDF (reference sequence). V lost 3 bases and J lost 5; bases outside the gene matches: 7. The CDR3, as DNA: TGTGCCACCAGCAGTAGACTAGCGGGAGAACGGGAGACCCAGTACTTC. Protein product: CATSSRLAGERETQYF.

V is TRBV5-6 and J is TRBJ2-1; no firm D call. Germline CDR1 is SGHDT and CDR2 is YYEEEE. V was clipped by 0 bases and J by 8 bases, with 6 bases between them. The CDR3 contains 12 residues. The CDR3 DNA follows: TGTGCCAGCAGCTTGGACCTAGATGAGCAGTTCTTC. Its protein is CASSLDLDEQFF.

V is TRBV28 and J is TRBJ2-7; 10 nucleotides align to TRBD1. J gave up 4 bases and V 7 bases, and 10 bases lay outside the gene matches. The V gene's germline CDR1 is MDHEN and CDR2 SYDVKM. The CDR3 has 15 amino acids. The DNA of the CDR3 is TGTGCCAGCAACGGGTGGACAGGGGGATCTTACGAGCAGTACTTC. This gives the protein CASNGWTGGSYEQYF.

The V call is TRBV27, the J call TRBJ1-1; tentatively, D is TRBD1 (6 bases). CDR3 size: 17 residues. Germline lookup yields CDR1 MNHEY and CDR2 SMNVEV (reference sequence). V gave up 3 bases and J gave up 0 bases, with 17 bases separating them. CDR3 nucleotide sequence: TGTGCCAGCAGTTTGATAAGGGGGATTATTATGAACACTGAAGCTTTCTTT. This translates into CASSLIRGIIMNTEAFF.

On this clone: Mismatch with germline at one junction end may stem from a read error. J is TRBJ2-7 and V is TRBV6-5; 7 positions match TRBD1. CDR1 and CDR2 from the germline V gene are MNHEY and SVGAGI. The CDR3 has 14 amino acids. The CDR3 DNA follows: TGCGCCAGCAGTACAGGGGCGAACTCCTACGAGCAGTACTTC. As protein: CASSTGANSYEQYF.

The chain has TRBV28 and TRBJ1-4, with D perhaps TRBD1 (6 bases). There are 16 residues in the CDR3. Germline CDR1 and CDR2: MDHEN and SYDVKM. The V end lost 6 bases, the J end lost 0 bases, and 14 bases lay between the germline ends. CDR3 protein: CASSPGQLATNEKLFF. As DNA, the CDR3 is TGTGCCAGCAGCCCCGGACAGCTTGCAACTAATGAAAAACTGTTTTTT. Full variable domain (missing parts from reference TRBV28 and TRBJ1-4): DVKVTQSSRYLVKRTGEKVFLECVQDMDHENMFWYRQDPGLGLRLIYFSYDVKMKEKGDIPEGYSVSREKKERFSLILESASTNQTSMYLCASSPGQLATNEKLFFGSGTQLSVL.

The DNA of the CDR3 is TGTGCCAGCGGTTTAATGGGGGCGGCCTACGAGCAGTACTTC. Translation gives CASGLMGAAYEQYF. The chain employs TRBV6-6 and TRBJ2-7; perhaps TRBD1 as D (6 bases). The length of the CDR3 is 14 residues. Germline V lookup: CDR1 MNHNY, CDR2 SVGAGI (reference sequence). V was pared by 8 bases and J by 2 bases, with 16 bases between.

V gene TRBV2 combines with J gene TRBJ1-4; D unresolved. The germline V gene has CDR1 SNHLY and CDR2 FYNNEI. V was trimmed by 7 bases and J by 2 bases, leaving 5 bases between them. This CDR3 has 12 residues. Here the CDR3 reads CASKATNEKLFF. The CDR3 region has the DNA TGTGCCAGCAAAGCGACTAATGAAAAACTGTTTTTT.

V usage is TRBV28 and J usage is TRBJ1-5; 7 nucleotides match TRBD1. Trimming at V came to 2 bases and at J to 4 bases, leaving 2 bases not matched to a gene. Germline V gene sequence: CDR1 MDHEN, CDR2 SYDVKM. The length of the CDR3 is 14 residues. Here the CDR3 DNA reads TGTGCCAGCAGTTTACGGGACAGAAATCAGCCCCAGCATTTT. It translates to CASSLRDRNQPQHF.

This chain joins TRBV7-3 and TRBJ1-1; TRBD1 matches 8 bases. Germline V lookup: CDR1 SGHTA, CDR2 FQGTGA. The junction had 1 base not matched to a gene; V was cut back by 1 base and J by 3 bases. The CDR3 covers 14 residues. The CDR3 reads CASSLNRGDTEAFF. The CDR3 DNA is TGTGCCAGCAGCTTAAACAGGGGGGACACTGAAGCTTTCTTT.

This clone was recorded a few times. In DNA, the CDR3 is TGTGCCAGCAGTGACGCAGGGGACCATAGCGAGCAGTACTTC. Translation: CASSDAGDHSEQYF. The chain couples TRBV6-5 to TRBJ2-7, with a possible D match to TRBD1 (6 bases). The ends were cut back, 5 bases at V and 6 bases at J, with 17 bases in the middle. This CDR3 has 14 amino acids. Germline V gene sequence: CDR1 MNHEY, CDR2 SVGAGI.

This clone has more than one count but fewer than ten. The gene calls are TRBV27 and TRBJ2-7; TRBD1 matches at 10 bases. The CDR3 is 14 amino acids. The V gene's germline CDR1 is MNHEY and CDR2 SMNVEV (reference sequence). Germline trimming cut 11 bases from V and 3 bases from J; bases unmatched to any gene: 10. CDR3 DNA: TGTGCCTTAAAAAGTGGGGACAGGGGCTACGAGCAGTACTTC. Its translation: CALKSGDRGYEQYF.

This chain connects TRBV7-2 to TRBJ2-1, with 10 positions matching TRBD1. Germline CDR1 reads SGHTA; CDR2 reads FQGNSA. With 0 bases clipped from V and 2 bases from J, the junction kept 1 base outside the gene matches. The CDR3 covers 16 residues. CDR3 sequence (DNA): TGTGCCAGCAGCTTAGCCGGGACAGGGGCCTACAATGAGCAGTTCTTC. Its protein product is CASSLAGTGAYNEQFF.